The 15 T cell receptor beta chains below were found in one sample sequenced in a study of T cell clonality in common variable immunodeficiency. Overall study findings and caveats: Fewer deletions and N-nucleotide insertions were reportedly seen in common variable immunodeficiency TCR beta sequences.

Method: immunoSEQ multiplex PCR; TCRdb's copy keeps in-frame clones and lacks some. The sample yields 25,000 to 35,000 clones, without any singletons. Their cognate antigens are unknown. The sample comprised peripheral blood mononuclear cells. These receptors were obtained from a human donor with common variable immunodeficiency.

The table lists this clone with many counts. The read comes to an end 3 residues before the CDR3 does, leaving the germline J gene to fill in the end. This sequence joins TRBV20-1 and TRBJ1-5; D is unclear. Trimming cost V 3 bases and J 7 bases, with 13 bases left between them. The CDR3 spans 13 residues. Germline loops: CDR1 DFQATT, CDR2 SNEGSKA (reference sequence). The CDR3 sequence is CSARMGGQQPQHF. Partial CDR3 DNA: TGCAGTGCTAGGATGGGCGGGCAACAGCCC.

This clone came up many times. The sequenced fragment ends 3 residues before the CDR3 boundary, so the rest is inferred from the germline J gene. The chain joins TRBV30 to TRBJ1-1, with 7 bases that match TRBD1. V lost 0 bases to trimming and J lost 1 base; unmatched junction nucleotides: 2. Looked up from germline, CDR1 is GTSNPN and CDR2 is SVGIG (reference sequence). CDR3 length: 14 residues. The covered CDR3 bases are TGTGCCTGGAGTGTATGGACAGGGAACACTGAA. Residues: CAWSVWTGNTE. The entire CDR3 protein reads CAWSVWTGNTEAFF.

This clone has ten or more counts. The CDR3 extends 3 residues past the end of the read, so its final part is completed from the germline J gene. The V and J genes are TRBV5-1 and TRBJ1-6; 9 bases are shared with TRBD1. Trimming cost V 4 bases and J 3 bases; bases outside gene matches: 5. The CDR3 is 16 amino acids. Germline CDR1 is SGHRS and CDR2 is YFSETQ. The DNA read from the CDR3 is TGCGCCAGCAGCCCCGGGACAGGGTTCTATAATTCACCC. Protein: CASSPGTGFYNSP. The entire CDR3 reads CASSPGTGFYNSPLHF. The entire variable domain, with the rest obtained from reference TRBV5-1 and TRBJ1-6, is as follows: KAGVTQTPRYLIKTRGQQVTLSCSPISGHRSVSWYQQTPGQGLQFLFEYFSETQRNKGNFPGRFSGRQFSNSRSEMNVSTLELGDSALYLCASSPGTGFYNSPLHFGNGTRLTVT.

This clone appeared many times. The DNA read from the CDR3 is TGCAGCGTTGAACCCACAGGGGGGAGCGGGGAG. Translating it yields CSVEPTGGSGE. From start to end, the CDR3 is CSVEPTGGSGELFF. The rearrangement links TRBV29-1 to TRBJ2-2, with 8 bases identical to TRBD1. The read ends 3 residues shy of where the CDR3 ends; the end is completed using the germline J gene. Germline CDR1 SQVTM, CDR2 ANQGSEA. The trim removed 2 bases at V and 7 bases at J, leaving 6 bases unmatched. This CDR3 is built from 14 residues.

This clone was seen a few times. The read terminates 3 residues ahead of where the CDR3 ends, so the germline J gene completes it. The V gene is TRBV29-1, the J gene TRBJ1-5; 9 bases match TRBD1. The germline V gene has CDR1 SQVTM and CDR2 ANQGSEA. The CDR3 loop spans 13 amino acids. Trimming removed 7 bases from V and 7 bases from J; junction bases left unmatched: 8. Incomplete CDR3 DNA: TGCAGCGCTGGACAGGGGAAGGGACAGCCC. Translated: CSAGQGKGQP. The full CDR3 reads CSAGQGKGQPQHF.

Turning to this clone: The CDR3 is cut off 3 residues early in the read; its end comes from the germline J gene. V usage is TRBV6-1 and J usage is TRBJ1-4, with D possibly being TRBD1 (6 bases). Germline loops: CDR1 MNHNS, CDR2 SASEGT. With 1 base removed from V and 5 bases from J, the gap between germline ends came to 14 bases. The CDR3 is made up of 16 amino acids. The DNA read from the CDR3 is TGTGCCAGCAGTGAAGGGAGACAGGCTTGGAATGAAAAA. This codes for CASSEGRQAWNEK. The whole CDR3 sequence reads CASSEGRQAWNEKLFF.

In the case of this clone: The read stops 3 residues short of the end of the CDR3; the missing end is completed from the germline J gene. This sequence joins TRBV30 and TRBJ1-1; D might be TRBD1 (5 bases). Germline loops: CDR1 GTSNPN, CDR2 SVGIG (reference sequence). The CDR3 consists of 13 residues. Trimming cost V 7 bases and J 6 bases, with 18 bases left between them. The covered CDR3 bases are TGTGCCTACAACACAGGCTGGGTGGCTGAA. Amino acids: CAYNTGWVAE. In full, the CDR3 is CAYNTGWVAEAFF.

Concerning this clone itself: Coverage ceases 3 residues before the CDR3 finishes, and the germline J gene fills in the end. The rearrangement joins TRBV19 to TRBJ2-5; the match to TRBD2 covers 8 bases. The CDR3 totals 15 residues. J gave up 2 bases and V 6 bases, and 8 bases lay outside the gene matches. From germline, CDR1 is LNHDA and CDR2 SQIVND (reference sequence). CDR3 DNA (partial): TGTGCCAGTAGCAACCCCGGGGGGGGGCAAGAGACC. Its translation is CASSNPGGGQET. The complete CDR3 sequence is CASSNPGGGQETQYF.

The table lists this clone with many counts. The read comes to an end 3 residues before the CDR3 does, leaving the germline J gene to fill in the end. The J gene is TRBJ1-2, the V gene TRBV5-1; D perhaps matches TRBD1 (6 bases). This CDR3 contains 15 residues. Trimming took off 2 bases at V and 4 bases at J, with 15 bases between the two ends. Germline V lookup: CDR1 SGHRS, CDR2 YFSETQ. The CDR3 sequence: CASSLTGNPSYGYTF. The CDR3 bases that were read are TGCGCCAGCAGCTTAACAGGGAATCCTAGCTATGGC.

This clone was found a few times. The read halts 3 residues ahead of the CDR3 end, with the missing end drawn from the germline J gene. The chain combines TRBV7-2 with TRBJ1-2; possible D gene TRBD1, 5 bases. In germline, CDR1 is SGHTA, CDR2 FQGNSA. V was clipped by 5 bases and J by 5 bases, with 18 bases between them. The CDR3 runs 15 residues. The DNA read from the CDR3 is TGTGCCAGCAGCCCCCGCCCGACAGCCCAGTATGGC. It codes for CASSPRPTAQYG. The entire CDR3 protein reads CASSPRPTAQYGYTF. Drawing the rest from reference TRBV7-2 and TRBJ1-2, the complete variable domain is GAGVSQSPSNKVTEKGKDVELRCDPISGHTALYWYRQSLGQGLEFLIYFQGNSAPDKSGLPSDRFSAERTGGSVSTLTIQRTQQEDSAVYLCASSPRPTAQYGYTFGSGTRLTVV.

This clone was seen only a few times. Read sequence stops 3 residues before the CDR3 end, and the germline J gene provides the missing end. The rearrangement links TRBV13 to TRBJ2-1, with TRBD2 as a possible D gene (7 bases). Germline lookup yields CDR1 PRHDT and CDR2 FYEKMQ (reference sequence). Trimming left V 1 base short and J 0 bases short, with 10 bases between. The CDR3 totals 16 residues. The CDR3 is CASSLEGGTSYNEQFF. Partial CDR3 DNA: TGTGCCAGCAGCTTAGAGGGGGGGACCTCCTACAATGAG.

This clone was counted between two and nine times. The read finishes 3 residues shy of the CDR3 end, and the germline J gene is used to complete it. This rearrangement joins TRBV19 to TRBJ1-4; D is possibly TRBD1 (6 bases). V gave up 9 bases and J gave up 8 bases, with 22 bases separating them. This CDR3 spans 15 amino acids. CDR1 and CDR2 (germline): LNHDA, SQIVND (reference sequence). The CDR3 DNA, read in part, is TGTGCCAGAGAGGATCTTCGGGGGGCGCAGGAAAAA. This gives the protein CAREDLRGAQEK. In full, the CDR3 is CAREDLRGAQEKLFF.

For this clone: The CDR3 end falls 3 residues outside the read, so it is completed with the germline J gene. The rearrangement uses TRBV19 and TRBJ1-3; the match to TRBD1 covers 8 bases. Per germline, CDR1 LNHDA and CDR2 SQIVND (reference sequence). The CDR3 is made up of 16 amino acids. The V segment lost 5 bases and the J segment 2 bases; nucleotides outside the gene matches: 8. The sequenced CDR3 bases are TGTGCCAGTAGTGCCCGACAGGGGCAAACTGGAAACACC. It encodes CASSARQGQTGNT. The whole CDR3 protein reads CASSARQGQTGNTIYF.

As regards this clone: One end of the junction varies from germline; a read error may be responsible. Read sequence stops 3 residues before the CDR3 end, and the germline J gene provides the missing end. The rearrangement uses TRBV13 and TRBJ1-2; 9 nucleotides line up with TRBD1. CDR3 length equals 14 residues. The germline gives CDR1 PRHDT, CDR2 FYEKMQ (reference sequence). The sequenced part of the CDR3 DNA is TGTGCCAGCAGCCTAGGACAGGGGATCGATGGC. Its translation is CASSLGQGIDG. The whole CDR3 sequence is CASSLGQGIDGYTF.

With respect to this clone: The CDR3 goes on 3 residues after the read ends, and that part is filled in from the germline J gene. The genes are TRBV6-1 and TRBJ1-1; D ambiguous. Germline values: CDR1 MNHNS, CDR2 SASEGT. With 4 bases removed from V and 3 bases from J, the gap between germline ends came to 12 bases. CDR3 length: 14 residues. The CDR3 sequence is CASSAVPGYTEAFF. The covered CDR3 bases are TGTGCCAGCAGTGCCGTCCCGGGGTACACTGAA.